A selection of T cell receptor beta chains follows, all from one sample in a study of T cell repertoires in cytomegalovirus infection. TCRdb reprocessed the reads via MiXCR and lists one record per CDR3 protein. The sample shows around 570,000 distinct CDR3 sequences, 40% of them seen only once. Their antigen targets remain unknown. The sequencing used cultured PBMCs, collected from culture after CMV antigen stimulation. The receptor source for this set is a human donor in good health (CMV status not recorded). Some clones in this sample may be carry-over from other donors' samples. Each CDR3 is given with its conserved first and last residue. Fields, in order: J gene, V gene, D gene, clone size, CDR3 protein, CDR3 DNA. D genes are given only for firm matches. Only part of the rows carry a size: once, few, many, or a class if the clone is expanded.

>TRBJ2-1|TRBV7-2|TRBD2|NA
CASSLGLTSGGYNEQFF
TGTGCCAGCAGCTTAGGGTTGACTAGCGGGGGCTACAATGAGCAGTTCTTC
>TRBJ2-5|TRBV7-9|NA|few
CASSADIATQYF
TGTGCCAGCAGCGCGGACATAGCCACCCAGTACTTC
>TRBJ2-7|TRBV6-1|TRBD2|NA
CASSTAGAPYEQYF
TGTGCCAGCAGTACCGCGGGAGCCCCCTACGAGCAGTACTTC
>TRBJ1-1|TRBV4-2|TRBD1|few
CASSQENRGVVAFF
TGTGCCAGCAGCCAAGAAAACAGGGGTGTTGTGGCTTTCTTT
>TRBJ2-5|TRBV5-1|NA|NA
CASSLVPGLGQETQYF
TGCGCCAGCAGCTTGGTGCCAGGGTTGGGCCAAGAGACCCAGTACTTC
>TRBJ2-7|TRBV7-2|TRBD1|NA
CASSLAAGGSEQYF
TGTGCCAGCAGCTTAGCGGCAGGGGGTAGCGAGCAGTACTTC
>TRBJ2-1|TRBV7-8|NA|NA
CASSLVLADEQFF
TGTGCCAGCAGCTTAGTCCTAGCTGATGAGCAGTTCTTC
>TRBJ1-2|TRBV6-6|NA|NA
CASSYGLGKSNYGYTF
TGTGCCAGCAGTTACGGTCTCGGGAAATCTAACTATGGCTACACCTTC
>TRBJ2-1|TRBV20-1|TRBD2|NA
CSAVSGGAPDEQFF
TGCAGTGCCGTCAGCGGGGGGGCGCCCGATGAGCAGTTCTTC
>TRBJ1-5|TRBV19|NA|once
CASTKVLSNQPQHF
TGTGCCAGTACAAAGGTGCTTAGCAATCAGCCCCAGCATTTT
>TRBJ1-1|TRBV7-2|NA|NA
CASTQGRSPDTEAFF
TGTGCCAGCACCCAAGGGAGGTCCCCGGACACTGAAGCTTTCTTT
>TRBJ2-5|TRBV20-1|NA|NA
CSARDTGGTGPEETQYF
TGCAGTGCTAGAGATACTGGGGGAACGGGACCCGAAGAGACCCAGTACTTC
>TRBJ1-4|TRBV7-3|NA|NA
CASPTTRVREKLFF
TGTGCCAGCCCCACTACGAGGGTGCGGGAAAAACTGTTTTTT
>TRBJ2-7|TRBV27|TRBD2|NA
CASSWGDYGYEQYF
TGTGCCAGCAGTTGGGGGGACTATGGATACGAGCAGTACTTC
>TRBJ1-2|TRBV5-6|TRBD1|NA
CASSLHRGHNYGYTF
TGTGCCAGCAGCCTACACAGGGGTCATAACTATGGCTACACCTTC
>TRBJ2-6|TRBV7-9|NA|NA
CASSPPISGANVLTF
TGTGCCAGCAGCCCGCCAATTTCTGGGGCCAACGTCCTGACTTTC
>TRBJ2-5|TRBV3-1|NA|NA
CASSRTGYLETQYF
TGTGCCAGCAGCCGGACTGGGTATCTAGAGACCCAGTACTTC
>TRBJ2-7|TRBV7-8|NA|NA
CASSLAIQDAAYEQYF
TGTGCCAGCAGCTTAGCGATCCAGGACGCGGCCTACGAGCAGTACTTC
>TRBJ1-2|TRBV7-2|TRBD1|many
CASSFTQGTDGYTF
TGTGCCAGCAGCTTCACACAGGGGACCGATGGCTACACCTTC
>TRBJ1-1|TRBV11-2|NA|few
CASSLEGFGGRWTEAFF
TGTGCCAGCAGCTTAGAGGGTTTCGGGGGACGGTGGACTGAAGCTTTCTTT
>TRBJ2-1|TRBV20-1|NA|NA
CSARGRKVSDPRQFF
TGCAGTGCTAGAGGAAGGAAAGTGAGCGACCCTCGGCAGTTCTTC
>TRBJ2-4|TRBV19|NA|NA
CASTPGQWKNIQYF
TGTGCCAGTACCCCTGGGCAGTGGAAAAACATTCAGTACTTC
>TRBJ2-7|TRBV28|NA|NA
CASSLIARSYEQYF
TGTGCCAGCAGTTTGATCGCGAGGTCCTACGAGCAGTACTTC
>TRBJ1-1|TRBV5-1|NA|NA
CASRQYGNTEAFF
TGCGCCAGCAGGCAATATGGGAACACTGAAGCTTTCTTT
>TRBJ1-3|TRBV11-2|NA|NA
CASSQTTLGARSGNTIYF
TGTGCCAGCAGCCAAACCACATTGGGGGCCCGCTCTGGAAACACCATATATTTT
>TRBJ2-5|TRBV7-7|TRBD2|NA
CASSLRGGGPQETQYF
TGTGCCAGCAGCTTGCGCGGGGGAGGCCCGCAAGAGACCCAGTACTTC
>TRBJ2-2|TRBV20-1|NA|few
CSAKPLAGELFF
TGCAGTGCGAAACCCCTAGCGGGGGAGCTGTTTTTT
>TRBJ2-7|TRBV12-3/TRBV12-4|TRBD2|NA
CARCIAGGSYEQYF
TGTGCCAGGTGCATAGCGGGAGGGTCCTACGAGCAGTACTTC
>TRBJ2-1|TRBV20-1|NA|few
CSARASRDEQFF
TGCAGTGCTAGGGCCAGTAGGGATGAGCAGTTCTTC
>TRBJ1-5|TRBV7-2|TRBD1|many
CASSRWTGNQPQHF
TGTGCCAGCAGCCGATGGACAGGGAATCAGCCCCAGCATTTT
>TRBJ1-2|TRBV25-1|NA|once
CASSEGLSVYGYTF
TGTGCCAGCAGTGAGGGCCTCTCCGTCTATGGCTACACCTTC
>TRBJ2-3|TRBV19|TRBD2|NA
CASSFGREGDTQYF
TGTGCCAGTAGTTTCGGCAGGGAGGGGGATACGCAGTATTTT
>TRBJ2-2|TRBV6-1|NA|few
CATGGLGGNTGELFF
TGTGCCACTGGAGGCCTAGGAGGAAACACCGGGGAGCTGTTTTTT
>TRBJ1-2|TRBV7-2|TRBD1|NA
CASSLTGGPYGYTF
TGTGCCAGCAGCTTAACAGGGGGCCCTTATGGCTACACCTTC
>TRBJ2-7|TRBV6-8|TRBD1|few
CASSNGQGTYEQYF
TGTGCCAGCAGTAACGGACAGGGAACCTACGAGCAGTACTTC
>TRBJ1-5|TRBV27|NA|NA
CASSLSRGNQPQHF
TGTGCCAGCAGTTTATCCAGGGGTAATCAGCCCCAGCATTTT
>TRBJ2-7|TRBV6-8|NA|NA
CASNAGSSYEQYF
TGTGCCAGCAACGCGGGCAGCTCCTACGAGCAGTACTTC
>TRBJ2-3|TRBV5-4|NA|NA
CASSSGVFLADTQYF
TGTGCCAGCAGCTCAGGGGTCTTTCTGGCAGATACGCAGTATTTT
>TRBJ2-7|TRBV6-5|NA|once
CASRSTTAYEQYF
TGTGCCAGCAGGTCGACTACCGCCTACGAGCAGTACTTC
>TRBJ1-4|TRBV6-5|NA|NA
CASSSGPKLFF
TGTGCCAGCAGTTCGGGACCCAAACTGTTTTTT
>TRBJ1-3|TRBV12-3/TRBV12-4|NA|NA
CASSFAGGNTIYF
TGTGCCAGCAGTTTTGCGGGGGGAAACACCATATATTTT
>TRBJ1-6|TRBV7-2|NA|NA
CASSLVWGGNSPLHF
TGTGCCAGCAGCTTAGTCTGGGGCGGGAATTCACCCCTCCACTTT
>TRBJ2-7|TRBV2|NA|NA
CASSEDEGTPAGYEQYF
TGTGCCAGCAGTGAAGATGAGGGGACTCCTGCGGGCTACGAGCAGTACTTC
>TRBJ2-3|TRBV7-8|TRBD2|once
CASSYLSASGRVDTQYF
TGTGCCAGCAGCTACCTTTCGGCCAGCGGGAGGGTCGATACGCAGTATTTT
>TRBJ2-2|TRBV5-6|NA|NA
CASTAMDTGELFF
TGTGCCAGCACCGCCATGGACACCGGGGAGCTGTTTTTT
>TRBJ2-4|TRBV7-9|NA|once
CASSLRDRDIQYF
TGTGCCAGCAGCTTACGGGACCGAGACATTCAGTACTTC
>TRBJ2-1|TRBV19|NA|NA
CASKGVGGHNEQFF
TGTGCCAGTAAAGGCGTGGGGGGCCACAATGAGCAGTTCTTC
>TRBJ2-3|TRBV2|TRBD2|NA
CASRPRLAGGGDTQYF
TGTGCCAGCAGACCACGACTAGCGGGGGGAGGAGATACGCAGTATTTT
>TRBJ1-6|TRBV7-8|NA|few
CASSPRLERGNSPLHF
TGTGCCAGCAGCCCCCGTCTGGAGAGGGGGAATTCACCCCTCCACTTT
>TRBJ1-1|TRBV4-1|NA|NA
CASSQDRAPWNTEAFF
TGCGCCAGCAGCCAAGATCGGGCCCCATGGAACACTGAAGCTTTCTTT
>TRBJ1-2|TRBV12-3/TRBV12-4|NA|few
CASSLEQDYGYTF
TGTGCCAGCAGTTTAGAACAAGACTATGGCTACACCTTC
>TRBJ1-5|TRBV7-2|NA|many
CASSLTGPKSPQHF
TGTGCCAGCAGCTTAACAGGGCCCAAGTCGCCCCAGCATTTT
>TRBJ2-3|TRBV5-4|NA|once
CASSLPPHTTDTQYF
TGTGCCAGCAGCTTGCCCCCCCACACCACAGATACGCAGTATTTT
>TRBJ1-1|TRBV14|TRBD1|NA
CASSLWTGRTEAFF
TGTGCCAGCAGCCTCTGGACAGGGCGGACTGAAGCTTTCTTT
>TRBJ2-1|TRBV4-2|TRBD2|few
CASQAGEGAYNEQFF
TGTGCCTCTCAGGCGGGGGAAGGTGCCTACAATGAGCAGTTCTTC
>TRBJ2-7|TRBV19|NA|few
CASSIGSGGYEQYF
TGTGCCAGTAGTATAGGTAGCGGCGGCTACGAGCAGTACTTC
>TRBJ2-3|TRBV7-2|NA|NA
CASSFGGPSTDTQYF
TGTGCCAGCAGCTTTGGGGGCCCTAGCACAGATACGCAGTATTTT
>TRBJ1-1|TRBV28|NA|few
CASTPGRTEAFF
TGTGCCAGCACCCCGGGAAGGACTGAAGCTTTCTTT
>TRBJ2-6|TRBV7-2|NA|many
CASSPQSSGANVLTF
TGTGCCAGCAGCCCCCAGAGCTCTGGGGCCAACGTCCTGACTTTC